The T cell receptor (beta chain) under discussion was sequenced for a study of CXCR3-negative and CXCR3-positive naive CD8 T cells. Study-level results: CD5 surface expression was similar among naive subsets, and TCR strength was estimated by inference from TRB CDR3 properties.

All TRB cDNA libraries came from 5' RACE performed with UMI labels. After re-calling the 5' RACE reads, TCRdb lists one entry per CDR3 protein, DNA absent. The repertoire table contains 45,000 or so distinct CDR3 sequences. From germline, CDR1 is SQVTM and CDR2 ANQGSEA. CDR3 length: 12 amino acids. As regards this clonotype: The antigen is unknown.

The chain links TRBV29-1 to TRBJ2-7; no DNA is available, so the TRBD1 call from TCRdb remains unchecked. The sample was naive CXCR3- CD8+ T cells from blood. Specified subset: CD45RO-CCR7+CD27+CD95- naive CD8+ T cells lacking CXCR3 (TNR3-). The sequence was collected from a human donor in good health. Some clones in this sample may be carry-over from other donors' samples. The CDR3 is CSVSPSGYEQYF.